One and the same sample provided the 32 T cell receptor beta chains below, sequenced in a study of T-cell memory formation after mild COVID-19. Via MiXCR, TCRdb re-called the 5' RACE reads, giving one row per CDR3 protein. The sample gives more than 250,000 distinct CDR3 sequences, roughly 18% of which show up once; about 21% is in the top ten. The specimen was PBMCs or a T cell subset sorted from them (not recorded which). Receptor source: a man aged 18 to 30 who had mild COVID-19 (a few samples of this study predate the infection). Cell type and time point are not known.

The chain combines TRBV5-1 with TRBJ2-7; 7 bases are a match to TRBD1. Germline-derived CDR1 and CDR2 are SGHRS and YFSETQ. The CDR3 spans 12 residues. V lost 4 bases, J lost 6 bases, and 4 bases stayed unmatched. DNA of the CDR3: TGCGCCAGCAGCCGACAGGGTCCCGAGCAGTACTTC. It codes for CASSRQGPEQYF.

Ten or more counts support this clonotype. The chain couples TRBV7-2 to TRBJ2-3; TRBD2 matches 14 bases. Germline CDR1 SGHTA, CDR2 FQGNSA. The CDR3 contains 17 residues. J was trimmed by 6 bases and V by 5 bases; bases with no gene match: 10. The CDR3 loop reads CASSPTGTSGGPDTQYF. In DNA, the CDR3 is TGTGCCAGCAGCCCGACCGGGACTAGCGGGGGCCCGGATACGCAGTATTTT. The full variable domain, its missing parts supplied by reference TRBV7-2 and TRBJ2-3, is GAGVSQSPSNKVTEKGKDVELRCDPISGHTALYWYRQSLGQGLEFLIYFQGNSAPDKSGLPSDRFSAERTGGSVSTLTIQRTQQEDSAVYLCASSPTGTSGGPDTQYFGPGTRLTVL.

This clonotype was recorded once. This chain uses TRBV5-1 with TRBJ2-5; 9 nucleotides align to TRBD1. Per the germline V gene, CDR1 is SGHRS and CDR2 is YFSETQ. Trimming at V came to 4 bases and at J to 4 bases, leaving 8 bases not matched to a gene. The CDR3 runs to 15 residues. CDR3 in DNA: TGCGCCAGCAGCGCCGGGACAGGGCCTGGAGAGACCCAGTACTTC. Translating it yields CASSAGTGPGETQYF.

This clonotype has more than one count but fewer than ten. The chain recombines TRBV5-1 with TRBJ1-1; D ambiguous. Per germline, CDR1 SGHRS and CDR2 YFSETQ. The CDR3 has 13 amino acids. V gave up 2 bases and J gave up 4 bases, with 9 bases separating them. For the CDR3, the DNA is TGCGCCAGCAGCTTCGGTCCTATCACTGAAGCTTTCTTT. This sequence encodes CASSFGPITEAFF.

This clonotype was found a few times. The CDR3 here is CASSLVQAEGNTIYF. In nucleotides, the CDR3 is TGCGCCAGCAGCTTGGTGCAGGCGGAAGGAAACACCATATATTTT. The chain is built from TRBV5-1 and TRBJ1-3; unclear D gene. Germline loops: CDR1 SGHRS, CDR2 YFSETQ. The length of the CDR3 is 15 residues. V shed 0 bases and J shed 4 bases, with 11 bases lying between them.

This clonotype was counted a few times. This chain joins TRBV19 and TRBJ1-2, with 9 positions matching TRBD1. J lost 6 bases, V lost 8 bases, and 16 bases had no gene match. The CDR3 consists of 16 residues. CDR1 LNHDA and CDR2 SQIVND come from the germline V gene (reference sequence). DNA of the CDR3: TGTGCCAGTGGAGTACTCGGGGACAGGGAATTTCATGGCTACACCTTC. Protein product: CASGVLGDREFHGYTF.

This rearrangement joins TRBV20-1 to TRBJ2-7, with 9 bases that match TRBD1. Germline-derived CDR1 and CDR2 are DFQATT and SNEGSKA (reference sequence). The CDR3 is 12 residues long. V shed 6 bases and J 4 bases; nucleotides not matched to a gene: 4. The CDR3, as DNA: TGCAGTGCGGGACAGGGAGTTTACGAGCAGTACGTC. Amino acid sequence: CSAGQGVYEQYV.

This sequence joins TRBV7-9 and TRBJ2-1; D remains ambiguous. Germline V gene sequence: CDR1 SEHNR, CDR2 FQNEAQ (reference sequence). The V end lost 2 bases, the J end lost 5 bases, and 10 bases lay between the germline ends. CDR3 length equals 14 residues. This chain's CDR3 is CASSLRALDNEQFF. CDR3 nucleotide sequence: TGTGCCAGCAGCTTACGAGCACTCGACAATGAGCAGTTCTTC.

This clonotype showed up just a few times. J is TRBJ2-5 and V is TRBV28, with a tentative D call TRBD2 (5 bases). Looked up from germline, CDR1 is MDHEN and CDR2 is SYDVKM. The length of the CDR3 is 13 residues. V gave up 8 bases and J gave up 5 bases, with 15 bases separating them. In DNA, the CDR3 is TGTGCCAGCCTTATTCGGGGTGCCGAGACCCAGTACTTC. Protein: CASLIRGAETQYF.

This chain links TRBV12-3 or TRBV12-4 with TRBJ1-4; 10 bases match TRBD1. The CDR3 totals 13 residues. V shed 6 bases, J shed 10 bases, and the junction held 5 bases outside the gene matches. CDR3 loop: CASRDGDRGKLFF. The CDR3 DNA is TGTGCCAGCAGAGACGGGGACAGGGGAAAACTGTTTTTT.

In DNA form, the CDR3 reads TGTGCCAGCACTCGACCCGTTGGGACGGCTGAAGCTTTCTTT. Translated: CASTRPVGTAEAFF. The chain has TRBV12-3 or TRBV12-4 and TRBJ1-1, with D possibly being TRBD1 (5 bases). The CDR3 is 14 residues long. Between the trimmed V and J ends, which lost 7 bases and 6 bases, there was a span of 18 bases.

This chain connects TRBV18 to TRBJ2-1; D is perhaps TRBD2 (5 bases). This CDR3 contains 14 residues. Germline CDR1 reads KGHSH; CDR2 reads LQKENI. With 2 bases removed from V and 7 bases from J, the gap between germline ends came to 12 bases. CDR3 amino acids: CASSPLGGGNEQFF. CDR3 nucleotide sequence: TGTGCCAGCTCACCATTAGGAGGTGGGAATGAGCAGTTCTTC.

This clonotype has a handful of counts. The chain uses TRBV6-5 and TRBJ1-6; 10 bases align to TRBD1. V dropped 4 bases and J dropped 10; count of bases not matched to a gene: 7. Germline V gene lookup returns CDR1 MNHEY and CDR2 SVGAGI. This CDR3 is built from 15 residues. The CDR3 nucleotides are TGTGCCAGCAGTTCCTGGGACAGGGGACGATCACCCCTCCACTTT. Translating gives CASSSWDRGRSPLHF.

This clonotype has only a few counts. The chain employs TRBV5-1 and TRBJ2-3, with D possibly being TRBD1 (5 bases). The CDR3 has 16 amino acids. V lost 5 bases, J lost 2 bases, and 18 bases lay in between. From germline, CDR1 is SGHRS and CDR2 YFSETQ. DNA for the CDR3: TGCGCCAGCAGTTCAGGGTCGGCGGTGGACACAGATACGCAGTATTTT. Protein: CASSSGSAVDTDTQYF. Together with reference TRBV5-1 and TRBJ2-3, the CDR3 gives the full variable domain: KAGVTQTPRYLIKTRGQQVTLSCSPISGHRSVSWYQQTPGQGLQFLFEYFSETQRNKGNFPGRFSGRQFSNSRSEMNVSTLELGDSALYLCASSSGSAVDTDTQYFGPGTRLTVL.

The J gene is TRBJ2-3, the V gene TRBV12-3 or TRBV12-4; D may be TRBD2 (6 bases). Trimming cost V 7 bases and J 7 bases, with 15 bases left between them. The CDR3 has 13 amino acids. The DNA for the CDR3 is TGTGCCAGCACGCCACAGGAGGGAAATACGCAGTATTTT. As protein: CASTPQEGNTQYF.

This clonotype occurred a few times. The DNA of the CDR3 is TGTGCCAGCAGCCTGGACCGGACCTACGAGCAGTACTTC. Protein sequence: CASSLDRTYEQYF. The V call is TRBV7-6, the J call TRBJ2-7; no clear D gene. The V end was cut by 5 bases, the J end by 2 bases, with 10 bases between. Germline-derived CDR1 and CDR2 are SGHVS and FNYEAQ. This CDR3 contains 13 residues.

The gene calls are TRBV6-5 and TRBJ1-1; D is unresolved. Between the trimmed V and J ends, which lost 2 bases and 1 base, there was a span of 8 bases. In germline, CDR1 is MNHEY, CDR2 SVGAGI. CDR3 size: 14 residues. In nucleotides, the CDR3 is TGTGCCAGCAGTTACGATTGGGGGAACACTGAAGCTTTCTTT. It codes for CASSYDWGNTEAFF.

This clonotype showed up many times. The chain couples TRBV5-1 to TRBJ2-1, with 9 bases identical to TRBD1. J gave up 1 base and V 4 bases, and 3 bases lay outside the gene matches. CDR1 is SGHRS, CDR2 YFSETQ, per germline. CDR3 length: 15 residues. CDR3 sequence: CASSTGQGSYNEQFF. The CDR3 bases are TGCGCCAGCAGCACCGGACAGGGGTCCTACAATGAGCAGTTCTTC. Together with reference TRBV5-1 and TRBJ2-1, the CDR3 gives the full variable domain: KAGVTQTPRYLIKTRGQQVTLSCSPISGHRSVSWYQQTPGQGLQFLFEYFSETQRNKGNFPGRFSGRQFSNSRSEMNVSTLELGDSALYLCASSTGQGSYNEQFFGPGTRLTVL.

This sequence joins TRBV10-3 and TRBJ1-4; 7 bases map to TRBD1. Trimming at V came to 3 bases and at J to 6 bases, leaving 7 bases not matched to a gene. CDR3 length: 15 residues. The V gene's germline CDR1 is ENHRY and CDR2 SYGVKD. This CDR3 reads CAISDPLQGDEKLFF. CDR3 DNA sequence: TGTGCCATCAGTGACCCCCTCCAGGGGGATGAAAAACTGTTTTTT.

This clonotype has more than one count but fewer than ten. DNA for the CDR3: TGTGCCAGCAGCCCTGGAAGTCGCACAGATACGCAGTATTTT. This sequence encodes CASSPGSRTDTQYF. V usage is TRBV7-9 and J usage is TRBJ2-3; no definite D call. Trimming left V 5 bases short and J 1 base short, with 10 bases between. The V gene's germline CDR1 is SEHNR and CDR2 FQNEAQ (reference sequence). CDR3 length equals 14 residues.

This clonotype appeared a few times. V is TRBV5-1 and J is TRBJ2-1; D is uncertain. Looked up from germline, CDR1 is SGHRS and CDR2 is YFSETQ. Trimming took off 4 bases at V and 6 bases at J, with 17 bases between the two ends. The CDR3 is 15 amino acids. The CDR3 region has the DNA TGCGCCAGCAGCCCCCTAGGGATCCCAGGCAATGAGCAGTTCTTC. Translation gives CASSPLGIPGNEQFF.

This clonotype came up a few times. The gene calls are TRBV7-2 and TRBJ1-3; 8 positions match TRBD1. CDR1 SGHTA and CDR2 FQGNSA come from the germline V gene. The CDR3 totals 15 residues. V shed 4 bases, J shed 2 bases, and the junction held 4 bases outside the gene matches. The CDR3 here is CASSSTGVAGNTIYF. CDR3 nucleotides: TGTGCCAGCAGCTCGACAGGGGTCGCTGGAAACACCATATATTTT.

The chain is built from TRBV7-2 and TRBJ2-2; a weak D match, TRBD2 (6 bases). This CDR3 is 15 amino acids long. Trimming left V 5 bases short and J 7 bases short, with 17 bases between. Germline CDR1 SGHTA, CDR2 FQGNSA. In nucleotides, the CDR3 is TGTGCCAGCAGCCTACTAGCCTCTTTAGTCGGGGAGCTGTTTTTT. It is translated as CASSLLASLVGELFF.

The V gene is TRBV7-9, the J gene TRBJ2-4, with D tentatively TRBD1 (5 bases). This CDR3 is 13 amino acids long. The germline V gene has CDR1 SEHNR and CDR2 FQNEAQ (reference sequence). Trimming removed 1 base at V and 11 bases at J, with 12 bases between. The CDR3 here is CASSLEGSSLQYF. DNA of the CDR3: TGTGCCAGCAGCTTAGAGGGGTCAAGCCTTCAGTACTTC.

The CDR3 nucleotides are TGCGCCAGCAGCCGTCTCCGACCAGGGAAAGAGACCCAGTACTTC. This gives the protein CASSRLRPGKETQYF. This rearrangement joins TRBV4-1 to TRBJ2-5, with D possibly TRBD1 on 5 matching bases. In germline, CDR1 is MGHRA, CDR2 YSYEKL. The CDR3 totals 15 residues. The V and J ends lost 4 bases and 3 bases respectively, with 15 bases between them.

This clonotype has only a few counts. V usage is TRBV20-1 and J usage is TRBJ1-2; D is unresolved. The CDR3 has 13 residues. Germline V gene data show CDR1 as DFQATT and CDR2 as SNEGSKA (reference sequence). Between the trimmed V and J ends, which lost 4 bases and 2 bases, there was a span of 11 bases. The CDR3 loop reads CSAMGTSNYGYTF. As DNA, the CDR3 is TGCAGTGCTATGGGTACCTCAAACTATGGCTACACCTTC.

The V gene is TRBV7-8, the J gene TRBJ2-7; maybe TRBD2 (6 bases). This CDR3 spans 14 amino acids. The V end was cut by 0 bases, the J end by 4 bases, with 10 bases between. Germline CDR1 SGHVS, CDR2 FQNEAQ. Written as DNA, the CDR3 is TGTGCCAGCAGCTTAGCGGCCGGAGGGTACGAGCAGTACGTC. It specifies CASSLAAGGYEQYV.

This clonotype was seen only a few times. The V call is TRBV5-6, the J call TRBJ1-5; D not resolved. Trimming stripped 4 bases from V and 6 bases from J, with 17 bases between. The CDR3 runs to 15 residues. CDR1 SGHDT and CDR2 YYEEEE come from the germline V gene. CDR3 loop: CASSPAGPSGQPQHF. CDR3 nucleotides: TGTGCCAGCAGCCCGGCTGGACCGTCGGGTCAGCCCCAGCATTTT. The full variable domain, rest sourced from reference TRBV5-6 and TRBJ1-5, is DAGVTQSPTHLIKTRGQQVTLRCSPKSGHDTVSWYQQALGQGPQFIFQYYEEEERQRGNFPDRFSGHQFPNYSSELNVNALLLGDSALYLCASSPAGPSGQPQHFGDGTRLSIL.

V and J are TRBV5-1 and TRBJ2-7; TRBD1 aligns across 7 bases. J lost 6 bases, V lost 5 bases, and 14 bases had no gene match. CDR3 length: 15 amino acids. Germline V gene data show CDR1 as SGHRS and CDR2 as YFSETQ. CDR3 region: CASSLTPGQQGEQYF. The CDR3 bases are TGCGCCAGCAGTTTGACCCCGGGACAGCAGGGCGAGCAGTACTTC. Combining the CDR3 with reference TRBV5-1 and TRBJ2-7 gives the whole variable domain KAGVTQTPRYLIKTRGQQVTLSCSPISGHRSVSWYQQTPGQGLQFLFEYFSETQRNKGNFPGRFSGRQFSNSRSEMNVSTLELGDSALYLCASSLTPGQQGEQYFGPGTRLTVT.

The V and J genes are TRBV4-2 and TRBJ1-2; D uncertain. Trimming took off 0 bases at V and 8 bases at J, with 13 bases between the two ends. Germline V gene data show CDR1 as LGHNA and CDR2 as YNFKEQ. The CDR3 contains 14 residues. CDR3 bases: TGTGCCAGCAGCCAAGATTGCACTTCCGGGGGCTACACCTTC. The encoded protein is CASSQDCTSGGYTF.

The chain links TRBV20-1 to TRBJ1-2; the D gene is possibly TRBD1 (5 bases). The CDR3 has 16 amino acids. CDR1 DFQATT and CDR2 SNEGSKA come from the germline V gene (reference sequence). The V end lost 2 bases, the J end lost 4 bases, and 20 bases lay between the germline ends. CDR3 in DNA: TGCAGTGCTAGACGAGACTTGGGACGGACCTTCTATGGCTACACCTTC. Protein sequence: CSARRDLGRTFYGYTF.

The chain is built from TRBV7-9 and TRBJ1-2, with D possibly being TRBD1 (5 bases). There are 16 residues in the CDR3. Germline V lookup: CDR1 SEHNR, CDR2 FQNEAQ (reference sequence). Deletions cut 1 base from V and 5 bases from J, with 17 bases between. The CDR3 here is CASSLEVPQAGYGYTF. The CDR3, as DNA: TGTGCCAGCAGCTTAGAGGTCCCACAGGCTGGATATGGCTACACCTTC.